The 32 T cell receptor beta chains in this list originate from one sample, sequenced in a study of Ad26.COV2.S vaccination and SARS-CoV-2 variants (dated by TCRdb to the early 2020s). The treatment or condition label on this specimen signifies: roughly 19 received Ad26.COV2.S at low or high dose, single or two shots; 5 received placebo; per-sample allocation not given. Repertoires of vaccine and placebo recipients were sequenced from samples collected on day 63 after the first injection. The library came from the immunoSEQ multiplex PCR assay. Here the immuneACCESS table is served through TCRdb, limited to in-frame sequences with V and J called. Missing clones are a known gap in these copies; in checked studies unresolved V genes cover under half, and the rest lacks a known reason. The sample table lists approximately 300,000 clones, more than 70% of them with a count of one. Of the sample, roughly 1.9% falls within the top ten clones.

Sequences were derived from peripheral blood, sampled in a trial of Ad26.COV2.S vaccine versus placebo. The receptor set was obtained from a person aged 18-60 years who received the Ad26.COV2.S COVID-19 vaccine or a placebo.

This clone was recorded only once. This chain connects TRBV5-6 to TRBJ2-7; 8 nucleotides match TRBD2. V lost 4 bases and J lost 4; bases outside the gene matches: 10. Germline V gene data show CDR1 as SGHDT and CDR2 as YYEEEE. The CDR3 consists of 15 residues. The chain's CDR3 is CASSPGGPFGYEQYF. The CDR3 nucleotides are TGTGCCAGCAGCCCGGGGGGGCCTTTCGGTTACGAGCAGTACTTC.

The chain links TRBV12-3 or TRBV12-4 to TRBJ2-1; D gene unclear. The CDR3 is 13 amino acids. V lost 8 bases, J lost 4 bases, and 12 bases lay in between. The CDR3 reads CASAKVGYNEQFF. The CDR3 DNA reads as TGTGCCAGCGCGAAGGTGGGGTACAATGAGCAGTTCTTC.

CDR3 region: CASSPSGANVLTF. As DNA, the CDR3 is TGTGCCAGTAGCCCCTCTGGGGCCAACGTCCTGACTTTC. V gene TRBV19 combines with J gene TRBJ2-6; D is undetermined. V shed 6 bases and J shed 0 bases, with 3 bases lying between them. Per germline, CDR1 LNHDA and CDR2 SQIVND (reference sequence). The CDR3 consists of 13 residues.

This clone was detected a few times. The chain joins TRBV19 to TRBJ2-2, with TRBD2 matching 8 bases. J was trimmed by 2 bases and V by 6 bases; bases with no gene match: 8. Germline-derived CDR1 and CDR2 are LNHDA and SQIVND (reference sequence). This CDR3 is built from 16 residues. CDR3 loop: CASSPRGGKNTGELFF. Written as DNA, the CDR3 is TGTGCCAGTAGCCCCCGGGGGGGGAAAAACACCGGGGAGCTGTTTTTT.

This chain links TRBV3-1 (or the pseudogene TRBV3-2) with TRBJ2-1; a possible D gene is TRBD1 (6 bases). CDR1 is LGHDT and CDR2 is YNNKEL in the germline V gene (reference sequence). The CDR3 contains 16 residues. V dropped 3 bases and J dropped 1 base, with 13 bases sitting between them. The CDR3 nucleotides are TGTGCCAGCAGCCAGGCAGGGGCCCTATCCTACAATGAGCAGTTCTTC. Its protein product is CASSQAGALSYNEQFF.

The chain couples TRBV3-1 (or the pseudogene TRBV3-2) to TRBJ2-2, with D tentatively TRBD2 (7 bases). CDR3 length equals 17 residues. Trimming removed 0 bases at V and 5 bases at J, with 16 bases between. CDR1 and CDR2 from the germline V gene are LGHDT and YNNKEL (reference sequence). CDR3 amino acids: CASSQEGGRGRTGELFF. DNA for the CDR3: TGTGCCAGCAGCCAAGAAGGGGGGAGGGGCCGAACCGGGGAGCTGTTTTTT.

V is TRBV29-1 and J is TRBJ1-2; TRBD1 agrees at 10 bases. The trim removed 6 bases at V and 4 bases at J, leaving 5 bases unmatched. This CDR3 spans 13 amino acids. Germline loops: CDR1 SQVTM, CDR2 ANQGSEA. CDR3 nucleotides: TGCAGCGTCTCGGGACAGGGGACCTATGGCTACACCTTC. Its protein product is CSVSGQGTYGYTF.

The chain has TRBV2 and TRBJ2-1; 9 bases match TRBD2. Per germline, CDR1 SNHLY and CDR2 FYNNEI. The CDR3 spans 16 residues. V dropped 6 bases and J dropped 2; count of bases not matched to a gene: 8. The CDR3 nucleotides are TGTGCCAGCAGACCCGGTGGCGGGGGGGCCTACAATGAGCAGTTCTTC. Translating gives CASRPGGGGAYNEQFF.

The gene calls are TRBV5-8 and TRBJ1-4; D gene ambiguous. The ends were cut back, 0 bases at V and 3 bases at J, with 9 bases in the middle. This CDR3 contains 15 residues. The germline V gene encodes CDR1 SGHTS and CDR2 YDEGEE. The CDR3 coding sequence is TGTGCCAGCAGCTTGGGCAGCACGGCTAATGAAAAACTGTTTTTT. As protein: CASSLGSTANEKLFF.

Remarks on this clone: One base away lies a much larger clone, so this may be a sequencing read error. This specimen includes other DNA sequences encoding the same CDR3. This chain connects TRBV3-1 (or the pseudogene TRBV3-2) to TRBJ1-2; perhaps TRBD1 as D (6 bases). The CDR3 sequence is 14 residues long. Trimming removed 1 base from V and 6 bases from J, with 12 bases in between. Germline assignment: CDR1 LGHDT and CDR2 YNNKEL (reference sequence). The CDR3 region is CASSQGGAGNGYTF. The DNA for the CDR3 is TGTGCCAGCAGCCAAGGGGGGGCAGGAAATGGCTACACCTTC.

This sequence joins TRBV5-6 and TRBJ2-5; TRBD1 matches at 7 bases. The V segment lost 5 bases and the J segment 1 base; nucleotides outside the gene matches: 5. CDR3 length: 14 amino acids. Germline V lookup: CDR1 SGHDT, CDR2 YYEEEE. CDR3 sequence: CASSRGTAQETQYF. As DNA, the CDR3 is TGTGCCAGCAGTCGAGGGACAGCCCAAGAGACCCAGTACTTC.

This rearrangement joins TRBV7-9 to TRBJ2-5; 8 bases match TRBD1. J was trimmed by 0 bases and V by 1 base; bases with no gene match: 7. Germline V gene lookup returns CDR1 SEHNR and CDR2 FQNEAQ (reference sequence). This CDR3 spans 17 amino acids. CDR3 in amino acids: CASSLGLGQGYQETQYF. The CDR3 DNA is TGTGCCAGCAGCTTAGGCCTCGGACAGGGCTACCAAGAGACCCAGTACTTC.

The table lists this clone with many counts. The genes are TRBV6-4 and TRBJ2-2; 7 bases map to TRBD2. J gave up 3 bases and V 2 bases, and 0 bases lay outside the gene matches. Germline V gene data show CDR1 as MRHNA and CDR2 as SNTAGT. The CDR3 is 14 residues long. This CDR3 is CASSDGGDTGELFF. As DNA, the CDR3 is TGTGCCAGCAGTGACGGGGGGGACACCGGGGAGCTGTTTTTT.

CDR3 DNA sequence: TGTGCCAGTAGGAACTGGACAGGTGCCTATGGCTACACCTTC. Translated, it gives CASRNWTGAYGYTF. The chain uses TRBV19 and TRBJ1-2; 7 positions agree with TRBD1. The CDR3 is made up of 14 amino acids. Trimming cost V 6 bases and J 4 bases; bases outside gene matches: 8. CDR1 and CDR2 (germline): LNHDA, SQIVND (reference sequence).

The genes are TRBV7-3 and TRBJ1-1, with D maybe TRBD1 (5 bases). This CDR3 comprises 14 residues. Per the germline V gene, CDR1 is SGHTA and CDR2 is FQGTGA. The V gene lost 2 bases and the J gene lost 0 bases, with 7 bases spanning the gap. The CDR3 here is CASSLGGVNTEAFF. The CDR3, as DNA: TGTGCCAGCAGCTTAGGGGGGGTGAACACTGAAGCTTTCTTT.

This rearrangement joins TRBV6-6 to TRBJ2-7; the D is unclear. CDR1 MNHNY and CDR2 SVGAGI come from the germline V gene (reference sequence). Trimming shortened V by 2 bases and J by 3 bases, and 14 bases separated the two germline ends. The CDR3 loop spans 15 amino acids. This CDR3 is CASSYPLGGRYEQYF. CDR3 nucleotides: TGTGCCAGCAGTTACCCGTTGGGTGGGCGCTACGAGCAGTACTTC.

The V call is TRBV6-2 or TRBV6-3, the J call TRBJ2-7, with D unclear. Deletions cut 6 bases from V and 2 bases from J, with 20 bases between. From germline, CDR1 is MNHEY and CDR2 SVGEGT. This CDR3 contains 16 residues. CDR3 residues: CASSPRNGPRAYEQYF. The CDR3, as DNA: TGTGCCAGCAGCCCCAGAAACGGCCCCCGCGCCTACGAGCAGTACTTC.

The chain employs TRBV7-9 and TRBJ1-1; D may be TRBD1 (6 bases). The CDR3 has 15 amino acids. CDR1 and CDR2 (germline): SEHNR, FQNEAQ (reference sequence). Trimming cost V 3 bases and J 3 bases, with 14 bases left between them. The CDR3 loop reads CASSFSTGGYTEAFF. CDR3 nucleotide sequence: TGTGCCAGCAGCTTTTCGACAGGTGGATACACTGAAGCTTTCTTT.

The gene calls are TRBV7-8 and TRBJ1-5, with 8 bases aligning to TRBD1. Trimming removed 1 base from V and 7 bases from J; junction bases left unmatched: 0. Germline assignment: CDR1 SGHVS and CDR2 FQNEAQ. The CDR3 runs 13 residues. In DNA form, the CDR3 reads TGTGCCAGCAGCTTAGGACAGGGGCAGCCCCAGCATTTT. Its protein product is CASSLGQGQPQHF.

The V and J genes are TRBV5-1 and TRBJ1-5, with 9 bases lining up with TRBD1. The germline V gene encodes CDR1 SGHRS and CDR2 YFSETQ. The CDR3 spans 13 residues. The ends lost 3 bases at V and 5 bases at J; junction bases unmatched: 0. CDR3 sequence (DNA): TGCGCCAGCAGCTGGACAGGGGATCAGCCCCAGCATTTT. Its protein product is CASSWTGDQPQHF.

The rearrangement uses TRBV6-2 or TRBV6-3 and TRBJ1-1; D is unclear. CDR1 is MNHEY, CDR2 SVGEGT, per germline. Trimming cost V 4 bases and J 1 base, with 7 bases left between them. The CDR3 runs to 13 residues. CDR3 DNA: TGTGCCAGCAGTTGGTCCAGGAACACTGAAGCTTTCTTT. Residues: CASSWSRNTEAFF.

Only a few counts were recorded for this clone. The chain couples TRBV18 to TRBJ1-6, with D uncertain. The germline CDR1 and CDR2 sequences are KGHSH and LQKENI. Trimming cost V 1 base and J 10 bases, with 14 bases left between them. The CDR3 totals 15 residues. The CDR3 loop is CASSPRGQEGSPLHF. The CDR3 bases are TGTGCCAGCTCACCACGAGGGCAGGAAGGATCACCCCTCCACTTT.

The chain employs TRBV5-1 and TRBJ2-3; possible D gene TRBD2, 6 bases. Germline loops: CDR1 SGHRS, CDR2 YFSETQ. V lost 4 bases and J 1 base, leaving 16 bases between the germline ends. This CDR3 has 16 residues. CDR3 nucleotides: TGCGCCAGCAGCGGCAATGGAGGGACTCGCACAGATACGCAGTATTTT. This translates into CASSGNGGTRTDTQYF. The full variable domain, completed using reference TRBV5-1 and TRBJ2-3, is KAGVTQTPRYLIKTRGQQVTLSCSPISGHRSVSWYQQTPGQGLQFLFEYFSETQRNKGNFPGRFSGRQFSNSRSEMNVSTLELGDSALYLCASSGNGGTRTDTQYFGPGTRLTVL.

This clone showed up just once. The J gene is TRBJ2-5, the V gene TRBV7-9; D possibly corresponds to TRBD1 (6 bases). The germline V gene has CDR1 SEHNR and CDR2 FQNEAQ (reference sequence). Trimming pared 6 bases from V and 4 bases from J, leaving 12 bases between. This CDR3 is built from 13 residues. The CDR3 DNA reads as TGTGCCAGCAGACGACTACAGGGAGAGACCCAGTACTTC. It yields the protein CASRRLQGETQYF. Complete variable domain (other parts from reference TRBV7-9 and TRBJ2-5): DTGVSQNPRHKITKRGQNVTFRCDPISEHNRLYWYRQTLGQGPEFLTYFQNEAQLEKSRLLSDRFSAERPKGSFSTLEIQRTEQGDSAMYLCASRRLQGETQYFGPGTRLLVL.

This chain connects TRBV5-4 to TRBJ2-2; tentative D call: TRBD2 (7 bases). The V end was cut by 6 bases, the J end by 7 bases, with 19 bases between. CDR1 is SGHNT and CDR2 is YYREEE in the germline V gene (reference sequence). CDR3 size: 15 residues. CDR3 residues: CASTRAERGGGELFF. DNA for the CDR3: TGTGCCAGCACCCGTGCGGAGAGGGGGGGCGGGGAGCTGTTTTTT.

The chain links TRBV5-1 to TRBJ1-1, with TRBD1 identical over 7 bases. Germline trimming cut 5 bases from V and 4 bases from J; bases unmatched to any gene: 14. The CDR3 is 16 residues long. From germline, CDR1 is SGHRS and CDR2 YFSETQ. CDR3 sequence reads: CASRIGQGGGSTEAFF. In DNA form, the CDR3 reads TGCGCCAGCAGAATTGGTCAGGGGGGCGGGAGCACTGAAGCTTTCTTT.

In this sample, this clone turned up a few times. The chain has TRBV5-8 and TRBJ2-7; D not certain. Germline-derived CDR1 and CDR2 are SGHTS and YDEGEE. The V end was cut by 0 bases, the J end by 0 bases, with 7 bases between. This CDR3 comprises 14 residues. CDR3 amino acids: CASSLVSTSYEQYF. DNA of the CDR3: TGTGCCAGCAGCTTGGTGAGCACCTCCTACGAGCAGTACTTC.

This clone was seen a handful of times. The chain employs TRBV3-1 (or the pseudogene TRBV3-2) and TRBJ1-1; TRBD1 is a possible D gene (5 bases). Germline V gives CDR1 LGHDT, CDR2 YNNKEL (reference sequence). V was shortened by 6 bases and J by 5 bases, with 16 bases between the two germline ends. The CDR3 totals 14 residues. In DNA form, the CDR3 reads TGTGCCAGCAGTCCCCCGGCAGGGCAAACTGAAGCTTTCTTT. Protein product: CASSPPAGQTEAFF.

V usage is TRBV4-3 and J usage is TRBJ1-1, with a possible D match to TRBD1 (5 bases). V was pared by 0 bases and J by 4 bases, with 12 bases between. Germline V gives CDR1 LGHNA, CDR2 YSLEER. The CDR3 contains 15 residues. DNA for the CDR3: TGCGCCAGCAGCCAAGATGACAGTAGGGTCACTGAAGCTTTCTTT. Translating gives CASSQDDSRVTEAFF.

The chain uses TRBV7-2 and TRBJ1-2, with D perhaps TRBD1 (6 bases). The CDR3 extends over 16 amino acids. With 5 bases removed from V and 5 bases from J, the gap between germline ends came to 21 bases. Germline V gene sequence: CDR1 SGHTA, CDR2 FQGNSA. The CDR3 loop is CASSPLRGAQGYGYTF. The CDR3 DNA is TGTGCCAGCAGCCCCCTCAGGGGCGCTCAAGGTTATGGCTACACCTTC.

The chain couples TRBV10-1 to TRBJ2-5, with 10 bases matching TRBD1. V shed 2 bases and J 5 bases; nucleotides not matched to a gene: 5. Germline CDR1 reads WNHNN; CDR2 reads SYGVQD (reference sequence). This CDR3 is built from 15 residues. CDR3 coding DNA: TGCGCCAGCAGTGAGCCCGGGACAGGGGAGGAGACCCAGTACTTC. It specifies CASSEPGTGEETQYF.

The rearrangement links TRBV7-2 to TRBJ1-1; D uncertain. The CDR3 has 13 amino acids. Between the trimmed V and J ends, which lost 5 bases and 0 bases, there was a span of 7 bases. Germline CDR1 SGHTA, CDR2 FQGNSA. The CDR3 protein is CASSPHLNTEAFF. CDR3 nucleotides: TGTGCCAGCAGCCCGCATTTGAACACTGAAGCTTTCTTT.